The 28 T cell receptor beta chains reported below all come from one sample, sequenced in a study of blood T cell repertoires in COVID-19. Repertoires were generated with immunoSEQ multiplex PCR, while TCRdb's copy carries only in-frame clones and drops some. The data hold around 400,000 clones, with about 87% observed a single time. Source material: peripheral blood. Receptors were obtained from a woman in her sixties with COVID-19, enrolled during active disease.

The CDR3 protein is CASSWEGRRITDTQYF. DNA for the CDR3: TGTGCCAGCAGCTGGGAGGGGCGGAGGATCACAGATACGCAGTATTTT. V usage is TRBV5-8 and J usage is TRBJ2-3, with 7 bases matching TRBD2. There are 16 residues in the CDR3. CDR1 and CDR2 (germline): SGHTS, YDEGEE. Unmatched junction bases numbered 9, after V lost 3 bases and J lost 2 bases.

The rearrangement links TRBV5-1 to TRBJ2-5, with a tentative D call TRBD1 (6 bases). The V gene's germline CDR1 is SGHRS and CDR2 YFSETQ. The CDR3 spans 15 residues. Trimming removed 3 bases from V and 1 base from J, with 13 bases in between. In DNA, the CDR3 is TGCGCCAGCAGCTGGGCTGGACAGTTCCAAGAGACCCAGTACTTC. Protein product: CASSWAGQFQETQYF.

V gene TRBV2 combines with J gene TRBJ1-5, with TRBD1 matching over 7 bases. J was trimmed by 6 bases and V by 3 bases; bases with no gene match: 8. The germline V gene encodes CDR1 SNHLY and CDR2 FYNNEI. The length of the CDR3 is 15 residues. The CDR3 here is CASSEKGAGVQPQHF. The CDR3 DNA reads as TGTGCCAGCAGTGAGAAGGGGGCCGGAGTTCAGCCCCAGCATTTT.

A note on this clone: Other DNA sequences in the sample encode the same CDR3. The genes are TRBV7-6 and TRBJ1-4; D not resolved. The germline V gene has CDR1 SGHVS and CDR2 FNYEAQ. The CDR3 consists of 15 residues. Deletions cut 1 base from V and 4 bases from J, with 10 bases between. In nucleotides, the CDR3 is TGTGCCAGCAGCTTAGTGGCTGGGCGTAATGAAAAACTGTTTTTT. It is translated as CASSLVAGRNEKLFF.

This chain connects TRBV7-9 to TRBJ2-3; TRBD2 matches 7 bases. CDR1 is SEHNR, CDR2 FQNEAQ, per germline (reference sequence). The CDR3 length is 15 residues. With 5 bases clipped from V and 2 bases from J, the junction kept 7 bases outside the gene matches. The CDR3 coding sequence is TGTGCCAGCAGCCCTCGGGGGGACTCCACAGATACGCAGTATTTT. Its translation is CASSPRGDSTDTQYF.

This chain connects TRBV29-1 to TRBJ2-3; no firm D call. Deletions cut 5 bases from V and 1 base from J, with 7 bases between. From germline, CDR1 is SQVTM and CDR2 ANQGSEA. This CDR3 spans 12 amino acids. CDR3 amino acids: CSVILGTDTQYF. The CDR3 DNA sequence: TGCAGCGTTATCCTAGGCACAGATACGCAGTATTTT.

The chain combines TRBV2 with TRBJ2-3; 9 bases match TRBD1. The CDR3 totals 16 residues. The trim removed 7 bases at V and 4 bases at J, leaving 12 bases unmatched. Looked up from germline, CDR1 is SNHLY and CDR2 is FYNNEI. This CDR3 reads CASTHKDRGWADTQYF. In DNA, the CDR3 is TGTGCCAGCACTCACAAGGACAGGGGATGGGCAGATACGCAGTATTTT.

This chain joins TRBV12-2 and TRBJ1-2. TRBV12-2 corresponds to a pseudogene. The CDR3 is 13 residues long. The CDR3 sequence is CASRRVINYGYTF. As DNA, the CDR3 is TGTGCAAGTCGACGGGTTATAAACTATGGCTACACCTTC.

This clone was seen a few times. The chain combines TRBV5-1 with TRBJ1-1; 7 bases agree with TRBD1. This CDR3 comprises 16 residues. Germline V gene sequence: CDR1 SGHRS, CDR2 YFSETQ. With V trimmed by 0 bases and J by 11 bases, 16 bases remained unmatched. CDR3 residues: CASSLEGAAGDGGAFF. CDR3 DNA sequence: TGCGCCAGCAGCTTGGAGGGGGCGGCTGGGGACGGAGGGGCTTTCTTT.

The chain joins TRBV28 to TRBJ2-2; the match to TRBD2 covers 10 bases. CDR1 and CDR2 (germline): MDHEN, SYDVKM. J was trimmed by 7 bases and V by 4 bases; bases with no gene match: 9. This CDR3 spans 16 amino acids. As DNA, the CDR3 is TGTGCCAGCAGTTCCCCAGCGGGGGGGCGTGGCGGGGAGCTGTTTTTT. Translation gives CASSSPAGGRGGELFF. Variable domain in full (rest from reference TRBV28 and TRBJ2-2): DVKVTQSSRYLVKRTGEKVFLECVQDMDHENMFWYRQDPGLGLRLIYFSYDVKMKEKGDIPEGYSVSREKKERFSLILESASTNQTSMYLCASSSPAGGRGGELFFGEGSRLTVL.

Only a few counts were recorded for this clone. This rearrangement joins TRBV7-9 to TRBJ1-1, with no clear D. The CDR3 totals 13 residues. Germline CDR1 SEHNR, CDR2 FQNEAQ (reference sequence). Trimming pared 2 bases from V and 1 base from J, leaving 5 bases between. CDR3 loop: CASSLFQNTEAFF. In DNA form, the CDR3 reads TGTGCCAGCAGCTTATTCCAGAACACTGAAGCTTTCTTT.

This chain joins TRBV5-6 and TRBJ2-1; D might be TRBD2 (5 bases). V lost 4 bases and J lost 1, with 18 bases in between. This CDR3 has 17 amino acids. Germline CDR1 SGHDT, CDR2 YYEEEE. Here the CDR3 DNA reads TGTGCCAGCAGCCGAGGCGATCGGGGATTATCCTACAATGAGCAGTTCTTC. This codes for CASSRGDRGLSYNEQFF.

The chain uses TRBV7-3 and TRBJ1-2; TRBD1 is a possible D gene (5 bases). The CDR3 consists of 14 residues. The germline gives CDR1 SGHTA, CDR2 FQGTGA. V was cut by 2 bases and J by 13 bases, with 20 bases left in between. This CDR3 reads CASSLRRRQEGLTF. Here the CDR3 DNA reads TGTGCCAGCAGCTTACGGCGTCGGCAGGAGGGGCTCACCTTC.

This clone occurred a few times. Mismatch with germline at one junction end may stem from a read error. The J gene is TRBJ1-4, the V gene TRBV6-1; tentative D call: TRBD1 (5 bases). There are 14 residues in the CDR3. The germline V gene encodes CDR1 MNHNS and CDR2 SASEGT. The CDR3 DNA is TGTGCCAGCAGAGAAGGGGAGTATTGGGAAAAACTGTTTTTT. This gives the protein CASREGEYWEKLFF.

Here the CDR3 DNA reads TGTGCCTACGGGACTAGCGCGTCAGATACGCAGTATTTT. Amino acid sequence: CAYGTSASDTQYF. The chain joins TRBV6-5 to TRBJ2-3; 10 bases fit TRBD2. The V gene end was trimmed by 11 bases and the J gene end by 4 bases; junction bases not matched to a gene: 6. The germline V gene has CDR1 MNHEY and CDR2 SVGAGI. The CDR3 sequence is 13 residues long.

The CDR3 loop is CASSPEGTPQHF. CDR3 nucleotides: TGCGCCAGCAGCCCGGAGGGGACCCCCCAGCATTTT. The chain has TRBV5-1 and TRBJ1-5, with a weak D call TRBD1 (5 bases). Germline loops: CDR1 SGHRS, CDR2 YFSETQ. There are 12 residues in the CDR3. V lost 4 bases and J 10 bases, leaving 12 bases between the germline ends.

The genes are TRBV7-2 and TRBJ2-1; possible D gene TRBD2, 6 bases. The CDR3 is 16 residues long. Trimming removed 1 base from V and 8 bases from J, with 18 bases in between. CDR1 and CDR2 from the germline V gene are SGHTA and FQGNSA. CDR3 bases: TGTGCCAGCAGCTTAGGGGGACTGGGTCTTAGGGATGAGCAGTTCTTC. Translated, it gives CASSLGGLGLRDEQFF.

The chain uses TRBV20-1 and TRBJ2-7; 10 positions agree with TRBD2. The CDR3 totals 15 residues. V lost 3 bases and J lost 3; bases outside the gene matches: 8. Germline V CDR1 and CDR2: DFQATT, SNEGSKA (reference sequence). This chain's CDR3 is CSASNSGGPSYEQYF. The DNA for the CDR3 is TGCAGTGCTAGTAATAGCGGGGGGCCAAGCTACGAGCAGTACTTC.

The V gene is TRBV5-1, the J gene TRBJ2-7; weak D call: TRBD1 (6 bases). CDR3 size: 14 residues. V was pared by 4 bases and J by 4 bases, with 15 bases between. Germline-derived CDR1 and CDR2 are SGHRS and YFSETQ. In DNA, the CDR3 is TGCGCCAGCAGCCCCACAGGGAGTGTTTACGAGCAGTACTTC. Its protein product is CASSPTGSVYEQYF.

The chain combines TRBV11-2 with TRBJ2-1; TRBD2 aligns across 11 bases. Germline assignment: CDR1 SGHAT and CDR2 FQNNGV. This CDR3 is built from 16 residues. V shed 0 bases, J shed 7 bases, and the junction held 5 bases outside the gene matches. The CDR3 sequence is CASSLELAGVRNEQFF. The CDR3 DNA sequence: TGTGCCAGCAGCTTAGAACTAGCGGGGGTTAGAAATGAGCAGTTCTTC.

V and J are TRBV2 and TRBJ2-3, with TRBD1 as a possible D gene (6 bases). This CDR3 contains 15 residues. Germline values: CDR1 SNHLY, CDR2 FYNNEI. The germline V and J ends were trimmed by 6 bases and 3 bases, with 16 bases remaining between them. The CDR3 DNA sequence: TGTGCCAGCAGACAGGGAAGAGGAGTTACAGATACGCAGTATTTT. Translation gives CASRQGRGVTDTQYF.

The chain carries TRBV6-5 and TRBJ2-1, with 13 bases aligning to TRBD2. Per the germline V gene, CDR1 is MNHEY and CDR2 is SVGAGI. The CDR3 runs to 16 residues. V was clipped by 4 bases and J by 10 bases; unmatched bases: 10. The CDR3 region is CASSSKTGTSGAEQFF. CDR3 bases: TGTGCCAGCAGTTCGAAAACCGGGACTAGCGGGGCCGAGCAGTTCTTC.

The chain employs TRBV6-6 and TRBJ1-2; D is possibly TRBD1 (5 bases). The CDR3 has 14 amino acids. CDR1 is MNHNY and CDR2 is SVGAGI in the germline V gene (reference sequence). Between the trimmed V and J ends, which lost 3 bases and 8 bases, there was a span of 16 bases. The CDR3, as DNA: TGTGCCAGCAGTTATTCCACAGGCGCTCCGGGCTACACCTTC. This sequence encodes CASSYSTGAPGYTF.

The chain carries TRBV7-3 and TRBJ1-2; possible D gene TRBD1, 6 bases. V shed 3 bases and J shed 0 bases, with 11 bases lying between them. There are 15 residues in the CDR3. Germline CDR1 reads SGHTA; CDR2 reads FQGTGA. DNA for the CDR3: TGTGCCAGCAGCTTGGGGACACTAGCTAACTATGGCTACACCTTC. Translated: CASSLGTLANYGYTF. Together with reference TRBV7-3 and TRBJ1-2, the CDR3 gives the full variable domain: GAGVSQTPSNKVTEKGKYVELRCDPISGHTALYWYRQSLGQGPEFLIYFQGTGAADDSGLPNDRFFAVRPEGSVSTLKIQRTERGDSAVYLCASSLGTLANYGYTFGSGTRLTVV.

This clone was observed once. V is TRBV15 and J is TRBJ1-1; tentatively, D is TRBD1 (6 bases). CDR1 is LNHNV, CDR2 YYDKDF, per germline (reference sequence). The V end was cut by 1 base, the J end by 11 bases, with 20 bases between. The CDR3 is 15 amino acids. CDR3 coding DNA: TGTGCCACCAGCAGAGGGACACAGGGAGAGTATTTTGCTTTCTTT. Residues: CATSRGTQGEYFAFF.

This chain connects TRBV3-1 (or the pseudogene TRBV3-2) to TRBJ1-3; D is uncertain. CDR1 LGHDT and CDR2 YNNKEL come from the germline V gene (reference sequence). V was cut by 1 base and J by 2 bases, with 6 bases left in between. This CDR3 is 14 amino acids long. In nucleotides, the CDR3 is TGTGCCAGCAGCCAAGTTCAGGCTGGAAACACCATATATTTT. It yields the protein CASSQVQAGNTIYF.

The chain carries TRBV9 and TRBJ2-7, with 10 positions matching TRBD2. The length of the CDR3 is 15 residues. Germline CDR1 SGDLS, CDR2 YYNGEE. The J segment lost 2 bases and the V segment lost 2 bases, leaving 4 bases of the junction unmatched. The CDR3 nucleotides are TGTGCCAGCAGCGTCTCTAGCGGGGGCGCCTACGAGCAGTACTTC. It is translated as CASSVSSGGAYEQYF.

This CDR3 is CASSQESGGYSYEQYF. CDR3 DNA sequence: TGCGCCAGCAGCCAAGAAAGCGGGGGGTATTCCTACGAGCAGTACTTC. The chain uses TRBV4-1 and TRBJ2-7; 9 positions agree with TRBD2. Germline values: CDR1 MGHRA, CDR2 YSYEKL. The CDR3 totals 16 residues. V trimming: 0 bases; J trimming: 1 base; junction bases outside the gene matches: 4.